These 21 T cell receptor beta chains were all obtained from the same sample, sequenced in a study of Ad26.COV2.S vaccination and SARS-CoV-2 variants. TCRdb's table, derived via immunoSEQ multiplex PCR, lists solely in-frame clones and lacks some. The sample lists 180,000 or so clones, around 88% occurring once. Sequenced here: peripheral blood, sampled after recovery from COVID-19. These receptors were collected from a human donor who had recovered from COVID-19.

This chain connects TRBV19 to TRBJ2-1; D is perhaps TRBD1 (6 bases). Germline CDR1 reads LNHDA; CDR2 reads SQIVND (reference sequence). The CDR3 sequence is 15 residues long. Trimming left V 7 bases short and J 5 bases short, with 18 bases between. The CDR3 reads CASIRFPGADNEQFF. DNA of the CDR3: TGTGCCAGTATAAGGTTCCCAGGGGCCGACAATGAGCAGTTCTTC.

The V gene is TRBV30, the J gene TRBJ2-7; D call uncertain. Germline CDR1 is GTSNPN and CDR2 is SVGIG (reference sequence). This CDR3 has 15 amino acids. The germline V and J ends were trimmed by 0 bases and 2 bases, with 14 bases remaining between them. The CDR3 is CAWSVKGIPPYEQYF. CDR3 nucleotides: TGTGCCTGGAGTGTAAAAGGGATCCCCCCCTACGAGCAGTACTTC.

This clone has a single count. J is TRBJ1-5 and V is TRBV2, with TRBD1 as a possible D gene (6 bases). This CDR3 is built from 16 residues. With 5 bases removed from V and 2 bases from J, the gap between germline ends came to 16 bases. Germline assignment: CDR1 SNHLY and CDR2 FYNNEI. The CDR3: CASSPRAPGGNQPQHF. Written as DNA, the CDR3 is TGTGCCAGCAGTCCCCGGGCCCCAGGGGGCAATCAGCCCCAGCATTTT.

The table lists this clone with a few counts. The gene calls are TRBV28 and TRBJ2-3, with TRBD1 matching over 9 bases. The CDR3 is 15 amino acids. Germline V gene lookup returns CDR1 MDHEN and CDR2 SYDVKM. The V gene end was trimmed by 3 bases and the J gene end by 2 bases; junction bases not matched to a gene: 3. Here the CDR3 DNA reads TGTGCCAGCAGTTTGAACAGGGGGCACACAGATACGCAGTATTTT. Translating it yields CASSLNRGHTDTQYF.

The CDR3 sequence: CASSPSGTGELFF. DNA of the CDR3: TGTGCCAGCAGCCCGAGCGGCACCGGGGAGCTGTTTTTT. The chain is built from TRBV5-5 and TRBJ2-2, with D possibly matching TRBD2 (5 bases). V dropped 4 bases and J dropped 4 bases, with 8 bases sitting between them. This CDR3 is built from 13 residues. CDR1 is SGHKS and CDR2 is YYEKEE in the germline V gene (reference sequence).

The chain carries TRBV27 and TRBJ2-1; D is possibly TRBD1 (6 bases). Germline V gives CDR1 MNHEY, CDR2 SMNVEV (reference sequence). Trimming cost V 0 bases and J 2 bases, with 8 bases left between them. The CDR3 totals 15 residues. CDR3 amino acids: CASSLSGGPYNEQFF. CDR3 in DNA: TGTGCCAGCAGTTTATCAGGGGGACCCTACAATGAGCAGTTCTTC.

The CDR3 loop is CASRHVLGSGGYNEQFF. DNA of the CDR3: TGCGCCAGCAGACACGTACTTGGTAGCGGGGGGTACAATGAGCAGTTCTTC. This sequence joins TRBV5-1 and TRBJ2-1, with 10 positions matching TRBD2. V lost 5 bases to trimming and J lost 4 bases; unmatched junction nucleotides: 12. This CDR3 comprises 17 residues. Germline CDR1 and CDR2: SGHRS and YFSETQ. Full variable domain (outside the CDR3, taken from reference TRBV5-1 and TRBJ2-1): KAGVTQTPRYLIKTRGQQVTLSCSPISGHRSVSWYQQTPGQGLQFLFEYFSETQRNKGNFPGRFSGRQFSNSRSEMNVSTLELGDSALYLCASRHVLGSGGYNEQFFGPGTRLTVL.

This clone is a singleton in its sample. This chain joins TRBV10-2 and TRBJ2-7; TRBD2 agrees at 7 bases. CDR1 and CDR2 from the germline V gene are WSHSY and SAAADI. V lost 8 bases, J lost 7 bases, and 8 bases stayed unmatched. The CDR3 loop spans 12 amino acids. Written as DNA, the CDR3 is TGCGCCAGCGGGGAGGGAAAGAGGGAGCAGTACTTC. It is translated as CASGEGKREQYF.

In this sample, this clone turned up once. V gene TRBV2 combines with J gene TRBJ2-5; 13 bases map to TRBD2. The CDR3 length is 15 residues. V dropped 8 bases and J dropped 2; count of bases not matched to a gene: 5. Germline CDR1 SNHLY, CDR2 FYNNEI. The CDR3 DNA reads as TGTGCCAGCCAAGGACTAGCGGGAGCACAAGAGACCCAGTACTTC. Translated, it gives CASQGLAGAQETQYF.

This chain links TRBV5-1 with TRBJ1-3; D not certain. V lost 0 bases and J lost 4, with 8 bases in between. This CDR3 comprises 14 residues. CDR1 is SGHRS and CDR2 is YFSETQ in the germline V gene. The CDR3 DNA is TGCGCCAGCAGCTTGGACCCCGGCGGAAACACCATATATTTT. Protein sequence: CASSLDPGGNTIYF.

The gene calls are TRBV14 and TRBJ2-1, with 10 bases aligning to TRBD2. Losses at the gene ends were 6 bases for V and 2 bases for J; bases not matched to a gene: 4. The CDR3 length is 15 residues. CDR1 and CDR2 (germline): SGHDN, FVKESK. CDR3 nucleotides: TGTGCCAGCAGGCCACTAGCGGGGCCCTACAATGAGCAGTTCTTC. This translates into CASRPLAGPYNEQFF.

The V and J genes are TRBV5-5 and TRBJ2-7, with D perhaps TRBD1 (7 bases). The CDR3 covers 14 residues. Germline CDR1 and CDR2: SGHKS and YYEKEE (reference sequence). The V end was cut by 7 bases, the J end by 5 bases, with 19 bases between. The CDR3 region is CASGSVEGAHEQYF. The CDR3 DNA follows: TGTGCCAGCGGATCGGTGGAGGGGGCCCACGAGCAGTACTTC.

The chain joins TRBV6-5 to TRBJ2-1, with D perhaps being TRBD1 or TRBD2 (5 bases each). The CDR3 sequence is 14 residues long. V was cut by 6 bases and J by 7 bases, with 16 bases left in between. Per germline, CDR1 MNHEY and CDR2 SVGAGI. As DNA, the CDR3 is TGTGCCAGCAGCCCGTATGGGACGCCGAATGAGCAGTTCTTC. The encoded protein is CASSPYGTPNEQFF.

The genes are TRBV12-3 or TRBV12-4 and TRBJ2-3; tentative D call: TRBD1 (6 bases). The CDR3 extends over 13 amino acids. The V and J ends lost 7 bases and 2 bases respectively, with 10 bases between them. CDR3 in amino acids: CASTTGSTDTQYF. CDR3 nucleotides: TGTGCCAGCACCACAGGGTCCACAGATACGCAGTATTTT.

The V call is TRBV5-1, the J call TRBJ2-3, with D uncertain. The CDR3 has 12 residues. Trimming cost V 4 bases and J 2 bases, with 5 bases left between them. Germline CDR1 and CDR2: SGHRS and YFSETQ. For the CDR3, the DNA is TGCGCCAGCAGCAAAAACACAGATACGCAGTATTTT. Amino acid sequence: CASSKNTDTQYF.

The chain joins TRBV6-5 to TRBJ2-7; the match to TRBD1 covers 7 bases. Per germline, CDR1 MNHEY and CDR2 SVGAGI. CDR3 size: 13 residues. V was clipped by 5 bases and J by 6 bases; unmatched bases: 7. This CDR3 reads CASSPGQALEQYF. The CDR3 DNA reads TGTGCCAGCAGTCCCGGACAGGCTCTCGAGCAGTACTTC.

This CDR3 reads CSAFTDTQYF. CDR3 DNA: TGCAGCGCTTTCACAGATACGCAGTATTTT. The chain is built from TRBV20-1 and TRBJ2-3; no reliable D call. The germline CDR1 and CDR2 sequences are DFQATT and SNEGSKA (reference sequence). The CDR3 runs to 10 residues.

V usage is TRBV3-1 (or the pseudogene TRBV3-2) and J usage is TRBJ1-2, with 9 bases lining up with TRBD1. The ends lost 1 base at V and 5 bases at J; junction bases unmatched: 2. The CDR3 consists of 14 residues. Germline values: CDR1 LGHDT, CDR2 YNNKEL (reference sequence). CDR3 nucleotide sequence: TGTGCCAGCAGCCAAGGGACAGGGGTGTATGGCTACACCTTC. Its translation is CASSQGTGVYGYTF.

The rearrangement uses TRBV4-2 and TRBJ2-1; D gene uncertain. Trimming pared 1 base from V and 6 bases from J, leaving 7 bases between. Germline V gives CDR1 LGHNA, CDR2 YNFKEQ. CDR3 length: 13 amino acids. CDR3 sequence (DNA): TGTGCCAGCAGCCAAGCCGTCGGCAATGAGCAGTTCTTC. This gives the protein CASSQAVGNEQFF.

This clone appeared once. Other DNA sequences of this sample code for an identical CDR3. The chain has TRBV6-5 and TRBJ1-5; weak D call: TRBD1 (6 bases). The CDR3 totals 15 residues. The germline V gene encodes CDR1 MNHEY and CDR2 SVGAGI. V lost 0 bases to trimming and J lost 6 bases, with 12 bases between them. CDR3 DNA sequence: TGTGCCAGCAGTTACTCACAGGGATCGGGTCAGCCCCAGCATTTT. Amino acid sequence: CASSYSQGSGQPQHF.

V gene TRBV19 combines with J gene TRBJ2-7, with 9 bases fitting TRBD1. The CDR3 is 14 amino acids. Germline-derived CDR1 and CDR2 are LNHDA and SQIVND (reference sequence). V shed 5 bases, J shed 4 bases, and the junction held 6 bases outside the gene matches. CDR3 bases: TGTGCCAGTAGTCCCGGGACAGGGTATTACGAGCAGTACTTC. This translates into CASSPGTGYYEQYF.